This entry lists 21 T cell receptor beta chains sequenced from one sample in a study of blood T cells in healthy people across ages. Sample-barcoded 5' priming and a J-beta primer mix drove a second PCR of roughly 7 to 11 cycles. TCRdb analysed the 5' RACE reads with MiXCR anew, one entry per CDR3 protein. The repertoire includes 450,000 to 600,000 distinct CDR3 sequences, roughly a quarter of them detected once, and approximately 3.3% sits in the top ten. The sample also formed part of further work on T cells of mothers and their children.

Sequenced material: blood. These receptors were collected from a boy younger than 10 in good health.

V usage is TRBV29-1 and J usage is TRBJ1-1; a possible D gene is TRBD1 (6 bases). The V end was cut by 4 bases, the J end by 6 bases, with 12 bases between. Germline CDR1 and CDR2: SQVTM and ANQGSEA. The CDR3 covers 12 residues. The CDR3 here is CSVVGAVPEAFF. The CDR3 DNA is TGCAGCGTTGTGGGGGCTGTCCCTGAAGCTTTCTTT.

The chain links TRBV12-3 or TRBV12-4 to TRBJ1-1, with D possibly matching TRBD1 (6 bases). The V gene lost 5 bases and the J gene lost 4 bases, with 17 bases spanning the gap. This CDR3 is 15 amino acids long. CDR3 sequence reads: CASSTQGILGTEAFF. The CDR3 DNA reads TGTGCCAGCAGTACGCAGGGGATATTAGGCACTGAAGCTTTCTTT.

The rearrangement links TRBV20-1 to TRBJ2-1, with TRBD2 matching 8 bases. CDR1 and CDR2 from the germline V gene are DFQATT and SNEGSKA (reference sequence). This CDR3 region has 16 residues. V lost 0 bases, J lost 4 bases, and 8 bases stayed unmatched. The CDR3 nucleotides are TGCAGTGCTAGAGATACGGGAGGGGCGAAGTACAATGAGCAGTTCTTC. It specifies CSARDTGGAKYNEQFF.

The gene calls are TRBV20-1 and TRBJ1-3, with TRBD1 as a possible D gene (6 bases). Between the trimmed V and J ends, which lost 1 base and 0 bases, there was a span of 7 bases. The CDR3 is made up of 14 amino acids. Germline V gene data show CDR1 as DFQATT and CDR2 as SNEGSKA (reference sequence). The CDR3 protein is CSARARGSGNTIYF. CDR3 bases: TGCAGTGCTAGAGCCAGGGGCTCTGGAAACACCATATATTTT.

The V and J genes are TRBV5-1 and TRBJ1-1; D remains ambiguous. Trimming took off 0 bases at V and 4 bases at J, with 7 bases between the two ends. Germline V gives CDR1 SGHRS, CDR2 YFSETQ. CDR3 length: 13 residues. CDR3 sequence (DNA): TGCGCCAGCAGCTTGGGGCAGACCACTGAAGCTTTCTTT. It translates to CASSLGQTTEAFF.

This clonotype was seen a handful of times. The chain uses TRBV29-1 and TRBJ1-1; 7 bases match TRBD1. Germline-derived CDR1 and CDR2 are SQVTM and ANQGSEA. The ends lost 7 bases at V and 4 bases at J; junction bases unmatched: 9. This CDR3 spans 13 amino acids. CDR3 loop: CSGTGSGGTEAFF. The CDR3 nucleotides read TGCAGCGGGACGGGTTCAGGGGGCACTGAAGCTTTCTTT.

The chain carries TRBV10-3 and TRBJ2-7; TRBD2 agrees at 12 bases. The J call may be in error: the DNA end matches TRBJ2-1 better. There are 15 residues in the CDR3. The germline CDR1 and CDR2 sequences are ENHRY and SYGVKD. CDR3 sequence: CAIGRGLAGDNEQFF. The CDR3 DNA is TGTGCCATCGGGAGGGGACTAGCGGGTGACAATGAGCAGTTCTTC.

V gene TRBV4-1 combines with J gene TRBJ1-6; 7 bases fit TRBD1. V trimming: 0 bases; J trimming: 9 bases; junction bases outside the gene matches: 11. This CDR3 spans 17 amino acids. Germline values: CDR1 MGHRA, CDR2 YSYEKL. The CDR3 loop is CASSQDRGQAGRSPLHF. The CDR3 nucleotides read TGCGCCAGCAGCCAAGATCGAGGACAGGCCGGGCGTTCACCCCTCCACTTT.

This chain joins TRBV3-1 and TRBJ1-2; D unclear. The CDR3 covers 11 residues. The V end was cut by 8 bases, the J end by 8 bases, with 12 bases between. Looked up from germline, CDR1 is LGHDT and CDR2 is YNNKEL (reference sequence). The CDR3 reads CASRDIGGYTF. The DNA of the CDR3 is TGTGCCAGCCGAGATATAGGAGGCTACACCTTC.

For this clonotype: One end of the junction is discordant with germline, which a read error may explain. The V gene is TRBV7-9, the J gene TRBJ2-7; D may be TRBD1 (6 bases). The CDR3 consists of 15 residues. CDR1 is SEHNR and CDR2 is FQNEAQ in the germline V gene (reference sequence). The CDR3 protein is CTSSFKQGAPNEQYF. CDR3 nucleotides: TGTACCAGCAGCTTTAAACAGGGAGCGCCCAACGAGCAGTACTTC.

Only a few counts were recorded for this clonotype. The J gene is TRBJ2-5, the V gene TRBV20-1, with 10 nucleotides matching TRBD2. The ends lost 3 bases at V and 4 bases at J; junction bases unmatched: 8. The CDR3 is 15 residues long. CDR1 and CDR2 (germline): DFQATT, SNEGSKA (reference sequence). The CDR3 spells CSASPSGSWGETQYF. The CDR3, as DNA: TGCAGTGCTAGTCCTAGCGGGAGCTGGGGAGAGACCCAGTACTTC.

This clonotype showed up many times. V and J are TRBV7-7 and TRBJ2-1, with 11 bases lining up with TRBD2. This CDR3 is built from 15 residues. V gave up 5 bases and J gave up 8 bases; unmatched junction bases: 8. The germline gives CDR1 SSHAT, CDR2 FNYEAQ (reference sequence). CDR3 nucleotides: TGTGCCAGCAGCCCCCAGGGACTAGCGGACGATGAGCAGTTCTTC. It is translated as CASSPQGLADDEQFF.

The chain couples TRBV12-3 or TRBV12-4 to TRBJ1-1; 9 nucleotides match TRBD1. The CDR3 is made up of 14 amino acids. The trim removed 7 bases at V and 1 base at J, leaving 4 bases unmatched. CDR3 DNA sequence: TGTGCCAGCACCGACAGGGGGGCGAACACTGAAGCTTTCTTT. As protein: CASTDRGANTEAFF.

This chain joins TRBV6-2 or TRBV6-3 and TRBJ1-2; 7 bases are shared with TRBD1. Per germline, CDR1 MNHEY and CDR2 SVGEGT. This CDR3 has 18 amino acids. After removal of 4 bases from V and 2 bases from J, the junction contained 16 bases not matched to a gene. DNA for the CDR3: TGTGCCAGCAGTTTCCGGACAGGAGTCGGGAATGGGAACTATGGCTACACCTTC. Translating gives CASSFRTGVGNGNYGYTF.

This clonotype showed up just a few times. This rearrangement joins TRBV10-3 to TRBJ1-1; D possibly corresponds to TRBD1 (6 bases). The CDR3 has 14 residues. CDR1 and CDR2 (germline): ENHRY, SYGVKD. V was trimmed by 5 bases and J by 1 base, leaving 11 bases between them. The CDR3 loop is CAISKGGSNTEAFF. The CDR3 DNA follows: TGTGCCATCAGTAAGGGGGGTTCGAACACTGAAGCTTTCTTT.

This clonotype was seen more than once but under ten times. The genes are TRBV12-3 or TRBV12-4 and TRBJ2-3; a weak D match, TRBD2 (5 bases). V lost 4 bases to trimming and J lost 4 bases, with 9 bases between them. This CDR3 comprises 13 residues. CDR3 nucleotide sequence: TGTGCCAGCAGTTCACTAGATCCAGATACGCAGTATTTT. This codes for CASSSLDPDTQYF.

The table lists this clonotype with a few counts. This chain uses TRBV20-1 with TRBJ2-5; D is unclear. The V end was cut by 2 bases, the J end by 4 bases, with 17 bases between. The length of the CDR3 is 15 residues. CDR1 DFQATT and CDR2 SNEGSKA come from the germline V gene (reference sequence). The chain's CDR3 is CSARQALNYRETQYF. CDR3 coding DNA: TGCAGTGCTAGACAAGCACTGAATTATCGAGAGACCCAGTACTTC.

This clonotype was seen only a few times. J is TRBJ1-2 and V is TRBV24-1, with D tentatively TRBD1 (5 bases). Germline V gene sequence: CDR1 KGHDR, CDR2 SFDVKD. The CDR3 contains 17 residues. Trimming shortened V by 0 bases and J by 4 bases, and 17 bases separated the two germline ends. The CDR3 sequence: CATSDLTRSTDSYGYTF. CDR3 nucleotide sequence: TGTGCCACCAGTGATTTGACCCGTTCGACAGACTCCTATGGCTACACCTTC.

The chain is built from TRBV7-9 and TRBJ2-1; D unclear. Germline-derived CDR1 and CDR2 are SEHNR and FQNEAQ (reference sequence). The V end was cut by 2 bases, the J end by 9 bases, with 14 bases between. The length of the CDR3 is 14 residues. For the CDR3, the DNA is TGTGCCAGCAGCTTAAGGACGGGTACGGGTGAGCAGTTCTTC. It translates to CASSLRTGTGEQFF.

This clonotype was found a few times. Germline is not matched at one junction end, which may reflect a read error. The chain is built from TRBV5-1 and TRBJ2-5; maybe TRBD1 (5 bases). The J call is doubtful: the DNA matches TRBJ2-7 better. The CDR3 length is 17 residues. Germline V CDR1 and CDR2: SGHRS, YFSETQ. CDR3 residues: CANSLAEGVAVFYEQYF. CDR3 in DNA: TGCGCCAACAGCTTGGCCGAAGGGGTTGCGGTCTTCTACGAGCAGTACTTC.

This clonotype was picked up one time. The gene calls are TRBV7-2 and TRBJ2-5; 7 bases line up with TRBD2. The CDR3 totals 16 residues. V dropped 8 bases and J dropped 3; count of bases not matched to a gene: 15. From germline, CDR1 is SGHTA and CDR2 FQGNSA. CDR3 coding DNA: TGTGCCAGCTCCTTCTCTAGCGGAACGGGGGAAGAGACCCAGTACTTC. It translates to CASSFSSGTGEETQYF.